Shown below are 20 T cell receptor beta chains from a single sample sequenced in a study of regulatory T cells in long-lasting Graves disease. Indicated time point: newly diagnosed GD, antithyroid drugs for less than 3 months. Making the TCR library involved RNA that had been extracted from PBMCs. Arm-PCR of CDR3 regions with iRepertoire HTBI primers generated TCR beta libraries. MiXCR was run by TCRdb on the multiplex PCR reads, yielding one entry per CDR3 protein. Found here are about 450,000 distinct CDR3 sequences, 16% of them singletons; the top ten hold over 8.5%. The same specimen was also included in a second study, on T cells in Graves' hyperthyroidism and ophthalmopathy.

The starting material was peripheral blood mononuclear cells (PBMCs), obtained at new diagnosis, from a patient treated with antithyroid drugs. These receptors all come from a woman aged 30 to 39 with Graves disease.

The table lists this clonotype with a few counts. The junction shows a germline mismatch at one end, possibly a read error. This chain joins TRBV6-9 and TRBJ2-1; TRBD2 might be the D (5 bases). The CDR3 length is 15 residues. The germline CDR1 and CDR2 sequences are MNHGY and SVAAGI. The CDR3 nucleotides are TGTGCCAGCAGTTCCCACGGGCGGGCTAACAATGAGCAGCTCTTC. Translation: CASSSHGRANNEQLF.

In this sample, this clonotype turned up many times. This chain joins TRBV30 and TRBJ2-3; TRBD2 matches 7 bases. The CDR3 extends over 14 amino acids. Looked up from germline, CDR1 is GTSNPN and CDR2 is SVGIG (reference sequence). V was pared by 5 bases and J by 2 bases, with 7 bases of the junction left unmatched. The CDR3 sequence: CAWARAGITDTQYF. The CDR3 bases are TGTGCCTGGGCCCGAGCGGGGATCACAGATACGCAGTATTTT.

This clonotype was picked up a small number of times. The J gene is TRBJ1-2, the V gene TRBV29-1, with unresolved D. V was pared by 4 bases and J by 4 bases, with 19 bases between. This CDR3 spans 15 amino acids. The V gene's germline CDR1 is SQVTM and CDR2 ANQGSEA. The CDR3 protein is CSVATLGDPRYGYTF. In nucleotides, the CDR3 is TGCAGCGTTGCCACCCTTGGAGATCCACGCTATGGCTACACCTTC.

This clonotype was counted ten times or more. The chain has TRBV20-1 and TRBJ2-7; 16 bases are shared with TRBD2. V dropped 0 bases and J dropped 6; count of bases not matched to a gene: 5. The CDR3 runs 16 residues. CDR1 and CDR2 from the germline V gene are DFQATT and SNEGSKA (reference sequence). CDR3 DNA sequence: TGCAGTGCTAGAGAGGGGACTAGCGGGAGGGCCGTCGAGCAGTACTTC. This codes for CSAREGTSGRAVEQYF.

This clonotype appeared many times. This chain's CDR3 is CASSQDRGLAGQTDTQYF. CDR3 bases: TGTGCCAGCAGCCAAGATCGGGGACTAGCGGGACAGACAGATACGCAGTATTTT. This rearrangement joins TRBV3-1 to TRBJ2-3, with 13 bases fitting TRBD2. The CDR3 covers 18 residues. V shed 0 bases and J 3 bases; nucleotides not matched to a gene: 6. Germline lookup yields CDR1 LGHDT and CDR2 YNNKEL (reference sequence).

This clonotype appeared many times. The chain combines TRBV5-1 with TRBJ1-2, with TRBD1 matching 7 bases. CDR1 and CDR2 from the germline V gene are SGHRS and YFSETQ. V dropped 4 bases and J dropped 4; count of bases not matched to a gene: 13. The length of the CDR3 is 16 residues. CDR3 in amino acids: CASSPNLRDSLYGYTF. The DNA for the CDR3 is TGCGCCAGCAGCCCAAACCTCCGGGACAGCCTCTATGGCTACACCTTC.

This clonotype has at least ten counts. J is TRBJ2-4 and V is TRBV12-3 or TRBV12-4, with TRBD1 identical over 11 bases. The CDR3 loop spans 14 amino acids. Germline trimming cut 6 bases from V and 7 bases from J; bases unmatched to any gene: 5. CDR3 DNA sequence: TGTGCCAGCAGGCGGACAGGGGGCGTGAACATTCAGTACTTC. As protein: CASRRTGGVNIQYF.

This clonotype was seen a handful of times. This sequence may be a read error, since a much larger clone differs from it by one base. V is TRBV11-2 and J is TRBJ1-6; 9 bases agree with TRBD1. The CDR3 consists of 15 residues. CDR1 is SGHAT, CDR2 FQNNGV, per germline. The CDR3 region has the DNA TGTGCCAGCAGCTTACAGACAGGGGGTAATTCACTCCTCCACTTT. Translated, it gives CASSLQTGGNSLLHF.

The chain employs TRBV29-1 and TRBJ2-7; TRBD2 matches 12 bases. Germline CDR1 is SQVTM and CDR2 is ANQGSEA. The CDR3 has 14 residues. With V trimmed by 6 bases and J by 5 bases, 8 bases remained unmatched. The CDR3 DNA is TGCAGCGTCCGTGCTAGCGGGAGGGCCCACGAGCAGTACTTC. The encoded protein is CSVRASGRAHEQYF.

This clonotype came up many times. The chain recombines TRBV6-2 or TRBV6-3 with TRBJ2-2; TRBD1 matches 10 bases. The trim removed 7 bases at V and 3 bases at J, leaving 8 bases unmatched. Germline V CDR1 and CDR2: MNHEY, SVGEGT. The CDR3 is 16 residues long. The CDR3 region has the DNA TGTGCCAGCACCGGAAGGGGACAGGGGTACACCGGGGAGCTGTTTTTT. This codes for CASTGRGQGYTGELFF.

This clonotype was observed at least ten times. Here the CDR3 reads CASSFRQGLRKYPYGYTF. CDR3 DNA: TGTGCCAGCAGTTTTCGACAGGGACTAAGGAAGTATCCGTATGGCTACACCTTC. This chain connects TRBV28 to TRBJ1-2, with 7 nucleotides matching TRBD1. J was trimmed by 5 bases and V by 3 bases; bases with no gene match: 18. The germline CDR1 and CDR2 sequences are MDHEN and SYDVKM. The CDR3 covers 18 residues.

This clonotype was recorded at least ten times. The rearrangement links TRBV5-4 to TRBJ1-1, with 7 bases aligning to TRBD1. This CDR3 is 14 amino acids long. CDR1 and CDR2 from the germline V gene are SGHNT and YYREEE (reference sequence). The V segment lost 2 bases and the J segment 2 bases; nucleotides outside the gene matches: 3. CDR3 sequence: CASSLRQGNTEAFF. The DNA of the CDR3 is TGTGCCAGCAGCTTAAGACAGGGTAACACTGAAGCTTTCTTT. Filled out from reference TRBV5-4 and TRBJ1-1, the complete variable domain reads ETGVTQSPTHLIKTRGQQVTLRCSSQSGHNTVSWYQQALGQGPQFIFQYYREEENGRGNFPPRFSGLQFPNYSSELNVNALELDDSALYLCASSLRQGNTEAFFGQGTRLTVV.

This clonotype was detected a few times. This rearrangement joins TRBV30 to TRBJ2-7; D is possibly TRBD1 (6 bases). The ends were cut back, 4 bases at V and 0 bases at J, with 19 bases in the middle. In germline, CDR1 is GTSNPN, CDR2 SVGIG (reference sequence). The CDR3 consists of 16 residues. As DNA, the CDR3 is TGTGCCTGGAAAAATAGCCGACAGGCCCTCTCCTACGAGCAGTACTTC. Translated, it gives CAWKNSRQALSYEQYF. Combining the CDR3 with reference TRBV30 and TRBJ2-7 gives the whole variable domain SQTIHQWPATLVQPVGSPLSLECTVEGTSNPNLYWYRQAAGRGLQLLFYSVGIGQISSEVPQNLSASRPQDRQFILSSKKLLLSDSGFYLCAWKNSRQALSYEQYFGPGTRLTVT.

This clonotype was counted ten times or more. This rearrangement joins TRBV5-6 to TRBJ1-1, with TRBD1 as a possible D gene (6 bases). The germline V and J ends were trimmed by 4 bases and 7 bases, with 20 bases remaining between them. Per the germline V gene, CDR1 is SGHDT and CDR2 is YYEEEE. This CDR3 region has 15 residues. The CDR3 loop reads CASSPIRDTSVEAFF. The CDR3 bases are TGTGCCAGCAGCCCAATCCGGGACACCTCTGTTGAAGCTTTCTTT.

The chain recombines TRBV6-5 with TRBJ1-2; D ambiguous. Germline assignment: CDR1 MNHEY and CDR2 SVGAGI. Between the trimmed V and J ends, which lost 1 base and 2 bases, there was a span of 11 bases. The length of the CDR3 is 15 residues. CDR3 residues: CASSYYGSLNYGYTF. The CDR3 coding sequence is TGTGCCAGCAGTTACTACGGATCGCTCAACTATGGCTACACCTTC.

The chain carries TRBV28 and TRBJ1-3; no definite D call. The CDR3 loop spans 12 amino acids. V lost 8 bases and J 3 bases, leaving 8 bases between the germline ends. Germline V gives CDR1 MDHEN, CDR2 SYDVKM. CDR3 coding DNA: TGTGCCAGCGAGGATCGTGGAAACACCATATATTTT. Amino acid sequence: CASEDRGNTIYF.

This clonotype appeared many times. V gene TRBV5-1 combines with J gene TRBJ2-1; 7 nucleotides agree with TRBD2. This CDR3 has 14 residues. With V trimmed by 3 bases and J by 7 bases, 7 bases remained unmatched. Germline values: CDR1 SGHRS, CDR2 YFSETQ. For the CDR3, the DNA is TGCGCCAGCAGCTACGCGGGGGTGCAGAATGAGCAGTTCTTC. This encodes CASSYAGVQNEQFF.

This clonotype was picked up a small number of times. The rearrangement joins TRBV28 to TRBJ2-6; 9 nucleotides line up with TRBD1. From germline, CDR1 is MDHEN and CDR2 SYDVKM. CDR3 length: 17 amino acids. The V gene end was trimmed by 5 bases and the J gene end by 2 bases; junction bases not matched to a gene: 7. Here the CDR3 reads CASSPQTGGAGANVLTF. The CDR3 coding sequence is TGTGCCAGCAGTCCCCAGACAGGGGGGGCTGGGGCCAACGTCCTGACTTTC.

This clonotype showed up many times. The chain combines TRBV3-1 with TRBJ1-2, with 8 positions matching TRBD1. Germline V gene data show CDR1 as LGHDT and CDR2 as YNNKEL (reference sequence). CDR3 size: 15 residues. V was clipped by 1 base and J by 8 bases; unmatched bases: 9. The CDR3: CASSQGSGGARGYTF. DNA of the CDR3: TGTGCCAGCAGCCAAGGGTCAGGGGGCGCGAGAGGCTACACCTTC.

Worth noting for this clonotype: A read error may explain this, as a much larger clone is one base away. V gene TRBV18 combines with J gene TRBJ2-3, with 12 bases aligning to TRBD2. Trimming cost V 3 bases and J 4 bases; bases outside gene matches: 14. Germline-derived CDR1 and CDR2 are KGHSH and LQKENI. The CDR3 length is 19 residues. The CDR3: CASSPSLTSGSVSADTQYF. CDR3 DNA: TGTGCCAGCTCACCTTCGTTGACTAGCGGGAGTGTTTCCGCAGATACGCAGTATTTT.